A single sample gave rise to the 30 T cell receptor beta chains below, sequenced in a study of cytomegalovirus exposure and HLA in healthy donors. 60 Vbeta and 13 Jbeta primers were used in PCR. Only in-frame clones appear in the TCRdb table, and some are missing; sequencing was by immunoSEQ multiplex PCR. The sample has 85,000 to 100,000 clones; 55% to 65% are singletons. The sequenced material came from PBMCs. The origin of the receptors is a human donor in good health.

The rearrangement joins TRBV19 to TRBJ1-5; tentatively, D is TRBD1 (6 bases). Deletions cut 5 bases from V and 2 bases from J, with 16 bases between. Germline assignment: CDR1 LNHDA and CDR2 SQIVND (reference sequence). This CDR3 has 16 amino acids. Here the CDR3 reads CASSLYPWTGNQPQHF. As DNA, the CDR3 is TGTGCCAGTAGTCTTTACCCATGGACAGGCAATCAGCCCCAGCATTTT.

This chain joins TRBV9 and TRBJ1-6; unclear D gene. CDR3 length: 16 amino acids. CDR1 is SGDLS, CDR2 YYNGEE, per germline. The ends were cut back, 0 bases at V and 0 bases at J, with 7 bases in the middle. Here the CDR3 DNA reads TGTGCCAGCAGCGTAGAAGCCCGCTCCTATAATTCACCCCTCCACTTT. Encoded protein: CASSVEARSYNSPLHF.

The rearrangement joins TRBV5-4 to TRBJ1-3; no firm D call. The CDR3 is 14 residues long. The germline CDR1 and CDR2 sequences are SGHNT and YYREEE (reference sequence). With 1 base removed from V and 0 bases from J, the gap between germline ends came to 5 bases. The CDR3 DNA is TGTGCCAGCAGCTTGTACAGCTCTGGAAACACCATATATTTT. It yields the protein CASSLYSSGNTIYF.

This sequence joins TRBV11-1 and TRBJ2-5; 10 bases align to TRBD1. CDR1 is SGHAT, CDR2 FQDESV, per germline (reference sequence). The length of the CDR3 is 15 residues. J was trimmed by 1 base and V by 5 bases; bases with no gene match: 4. CDR3 DNA: TGTGCCAGCAGCCGACAGGGGGCGAGCCAAGAGACCCAGTACTTC. Translated, it gives CASSRQGASQETQYF.

This chain links TRBV5-1 with TRBJ1-6; TRBD1 aligns across 9 bases. CDR1 and CDR2 (germline): SGHRS, YFSETQ. There are 14 residues in the CDR3. V lost 3 bases and J lost 6; bases outside the gene matches: 1. Here the CDR3 reads CASSWGQGNSPLHF. The CDR3 bases are TGCGCCAGCAGCTGGGGACAGGGTAATTCACCCCTCCACTTT.

The chain uses TRBV5-1 and TRBJ2-7, with D perhaps matching TRBD1 (6 bases). Trimming removed 4 bases from V and 4 bases from J, with 9 bases in between. This CDR3 contains 12 residues. Germline V gene data show CDR1 as SGHRS and CDR2 as YFSETQ. CDR3 coding DNA: TGCGCCAGCAGCCCGGACAGATACGAGCAGTACTTC. Protein sequence: CASSPDRYEQYF.

The chain employs TRBV7-3 and TRBJ2-3, with TRBD2 matching 8 bases. There are 15 residues in the CDR3. The ends lost 5 bases at V and 2 bases at J; junction bases unmatched: 6. Germline CDR1 SGHTA, CDR2 FQGTGA. In DNA form, the CDR3 reads TGTGCCAGCAGCCCCCAAGCGGGGGACACAGATACGCAGTATTTT. This sequence encodes CASSPQAGDTDTQYF.

This chain uses TRBV9 with TRBJ2-1; 11 nucleotides line up with TRBD2. This CDR3 comprises 15 residues. Germline lookup yields CDR1 SGDLS and CDR2 YYNGEE. With 4 bases clipped from V and 8 bases from J, the junction kept 8 bases outside the gene matches. CDR3 residues: CASSPRTSGSDEQFF. CDR3 DNA sequence: TGTGCCAGCAGCCCCCGGACTAGCGGGTCGGATGAGCAGTTCTTC. Filled out from reference TRBV9 and TRBJ2-1, the complete variable domain reads DSGVTQTPKHLITATGQRVTLRCSPRSGDLSVYWYQQSLDQGLQFLIQYYNGEERAKGNILERFSAQQFPDLHSELNLSSLELGDSALYFCASSPRTSGSDEQFFGPGTRLTVL.

V is TRBV6-1 and J is TRBJ1-1, with a tentative D call TRBD1 (6 bases). The ends were cut back, 0 bases at V and 5 bases at J, with 22 bases in the middle. In germline, CDR1 is MNHNS, CDR2 SASEGT. The length of the CDR3 is 18 residues. The CDR3 loop reads CASSEAHGAGAPWTEAFF. In nucleotides, the CDR3 is TGTGCCAGCAGTGAAGCGCATGGGGCAGGGGCCCCATGGACTGAAGCTTTCTTT.

This clone showed up just a few times. The chain is built from TRBV6-5 and TRBJ1-2; 9 bases align to TRBD1. The CDR3 contains 13 residues. J gave up 8 bases and V 2 bases, and 3 bases lay outside the gene matches. Looked up from germline, CDR1 is MNHEY and CDR2 is SVGAGI. As DNA, the CDR3 is TGTGCCAGCAGTTACCGTACAGGGGGCGGCTACACCTTC. This sequence encodes CASSYRTGGGYTF.

The J gene is TRBJ2-3, the V gene TRBV5-4, with 8 bases lining up with TRBD2. Trimming at V came to 5 bases and at J to 0 bases, leaving 8 bases not matched to a gene. This CDR3 has 16 residues. Germline V CDR1 and CDR2: SGHNT, YYREEE (reference sequence). This CDR3 reads CASSSGGAGSTDTQYF. The CDR3, as DNA: TGTGCCAGCAGTTCCGGGGGGGCAGGAAGCACAGATACGCAGTATTTT.

The chain links TRBV2 to TRBJ1-3; no clear D gene. V gave up 4 bases and J gave up 0 bases, with 10 bases separating them. The length of the CDR3 is 15 residues. Germline V CDR1 and CDR2: SNHLY, FYNNEI. CDR3 sequence (DNA): TGTGCCAGCAGTGCCTCAACACGCTCTGGAAACACCATATATTTT. Protein product: CASSASTRSGNTIYF.

This clone was detected only once. CDR3 DNA sequence: TGTGCCAGCAGAACATACGCGAACACCGGGGAGCTGTTTTTT. Translating gives CASRTYANTGELFF. This chain uses TRBV6-5 with TRBJ2-2; no firm D call. The length of the CDR3 is 14 residues. Germline assignment: CDR1 MNHEY and CDR2 SVGAGI. V was pared by 6 bases and J by 0 bases, with 8 bases between.

The chain uses TRBV9 and TRBJ1-4, with TRBD1 as a possible D gene (6 bases). There are 15 residues in the CDR3. V was clipped by 0 bases and J by 5 bases, with 11 bases between them. In germline, CDR1 is SGDLS, CDR2 YYNGEE. The DNA of the CDR3 is TGTGCCAGCAGCGTAGCCTGGGGGCCCAATGAAAAACTGTTTTTT. It is translated as CASSVAWGPNEKLFF. The entire variable domain, with the rest obtained from reference TRBV9 and TRBJ1-4, is as follows: DSGVTQTPKHLITATGQRVTLRCSPRSGDLSVYWYQQSLDQGLQFLIQYYNGEERAKGNILERFSAQQFPDLHSELNLSSLELGDSALYFCASSVAWGPNEKLFFGSGTQLSVL.

In this sample, this clone turned up a few times. The chain carries TRBV27 and TRBJ1-2; 10 positions match TRBD1. This CDR3 spans 14 amino acids. The germline V gene encodes CDR1 MNHEY and CDR2 SMNVEV (reference sequence). With 3 bases clipped from V and 8 bases from J, the junction kept 6 bases outside the gene matches. Here the CDR3 reads CASSFRQGAHGYTF. The CDR3 DNA reads TGTGCCAGCAGTTTCCGACAGGGGGCGCACGGCTACACCTTC.

The chain joins TRBV5-1 to TRBJ2-2, with D possibly TRBD1 on 6 matching bases. The V and J ends lost 5 bases and 6 bases respectively, with 17 bases between them. There are 15 residues in the CDR3. CDR1 is SGHRS and CDR2 is YFSETQ in the germline V gene. CDR3 residues: CASSKEHRASGELFF. The CDR3 region has the DNA TGCGCCAGCAGTAAGGAGCACAGGGCGTCCGGGGAGCTGTTTTTT.

This rearrangement joins TRBV5-1 to TRBJ1-2; TRBD1 matches 10 bases. The germline gives CDR1 SGHRS, CDR2 YFSETQ. CDR3 length: 15 amino acids. The ends lost 4 bases at V and 8 bases at J; junction bases unmatched: 11. The CDR3 nucleotides read TGCGCCAGCAGCCTCGACAGGGGGCCCAGGTTGGGCTACACCTTC. This gives the protein CASSLDRGPRLGYTF.

This sequence joins TRBV25-1 and TRBJ1-4; D may be TRBD1 (5 bases). CDR3 size: 13 residues. Trimming shortened V by 7 bases and J by 8 bases, and 14 bases separated the two germline ends. CDR1 is MGHDK, CDR2 SYGVNS, per germline. The CDR3 nucleotides are TGTGCCAGCACCAGGGAAGGATACGAAAAACTGTTTTTT. Translation gives CASTREGYEKLFF. Based on the CDR3 plus reference TRBV25-1 and TRBJ1-4, the full variable domain is EADIYQTPRYLVIGTGKKITLECSQTMGHDKMYWYQQDPGMELHLIHYSYGVNSTEKGDLSSESTVSRIRTEHFPLTLESARPSHTSQYLCASTREGYEKLFFGSGTQLSVL.

The V and J genes are TRBV19 and TRBJ2-5, with 12 bases matching TRBD2. V gave up 3 bases and J gave up 3 bases; unmatched junction bases: 2. The CDR3 sequence is 15 residues long. From germline, CDR1 is LNHDA and CDR2 SQIVND (reference sequence). The CDR3 loop is CASSIRTSGEETQYF. CDR3 sequence (DNA): TGTGCCAGTAGTATCCGGACTAGCGGGGAAGAGACCCAGTACTTC.

This clone occurred once. The chain combines TRBV19 with TRBJ2-1; D unresolved. Trimming shortened V by 5 bases and J by 5 bases, and 10 bases separated the two germline ends. Germline CDR1 reads LNHDA; CDR2 reads SQIVND (reference sequence). The CDR3 covers 13 residues. This CDR3 reads CASSSRRDNEQFF. The CDR3 nucleotides are TGTGCCAGTAGTTCGCGCCGAGACAATGAGCAGTTCTTC.

This clone was detected a few times. The gene calls are TRBV5-1 and TRBJ2-7; D not resolved. With 0 bases removed from V and 2 bases from J, the gap between germline ends came to 6 bases. The CDR3 extends over 13 amino acids. Germline values: CDR1 SGHRS, CDR2 YFSETQ. CDR3 amino acids: CASSLDGTYEQYF. The CDR3 DNA reads as TGCGCCAGCAGCTTGGACGGTACCTACGAGCAGTACTTC. Full variable domain (rest looked up from reference TRBV5-1 and TRBJ2-7): KAGVTQTPRYLIKTRGQQVTLSCSPISGHRSVSWYQQTPGQGLQFLFEYFSETQRNKGNFPGRFSGRQFSNSRSEMNVSTLELGDSALYLCASSLDGTYEQYFGPGTRLTVT.

The genes are TRBV5-1 and TRBJ2-7; 9 nucleotides match TRBD1. Germline V gives CDR1 SGHRS, CDR2 YFSETQ. Trimming took 0 bases from V and 7 from J; bases not matched to a gene: 2. The CDR3 runs 13 residues. The CDR3 loop reads CASSLGQGGEQYF. In DNA form, the CDR3 reads TGCGCCAGCAGCTTGGGACAGGGGGGGGAGCAGTACTTC. The full variable domain, completed using reference TRBV5-1 and TRBJ2-7, is KAGVTQTPRYLIKTRGQQVTLSCSPISGHRSVSWYQQTPGQGLQFLFEYFSETQRNKGNFPGRFSGRQFSNSRSEMNVSTLELGDSALYLCASSLGQGGEQYFGPGTRLTVT.

This clone was counted between two and nine times. The V call is TRBV7-3, the J call TRBJ2-7, with D perhaps TRBD2 (6 bases). The CDR3 has 15 amino acids. Looked up from germline, CDR1 is SGHTA and CDR2 is FQGTGA. Trimming removed 5 bases from V and 0 bases from J, with 14 bases in between. This chain's CDR3 is CASSPLGGPSYEQYF. The CDR3 nucleotides are TGTGCCAGCAGCCCCCTGGGGGGACCCTCCTACGAGCAGTACTTC.

This chain uses TRBV4-2 with TRBJ2-3; the match to TRBD2 covers 12 bases. Unmatched junction bases numbered 5, after V lost 4 bases and J lost 3 bases. The CDR3 consists of 16 residues. Germline V gene lookup returns CDR1 LGHNA and CDR2 YNFKEQ. For the CDR3, the DNA is TGTGCCAGCAGCCTGGCTAGCGGGGGGGCAACAGATACGCAGTATTTT. Translation gives CASSLASGGATDTQYF.

This clone was seen only once. V and J are TRBV5-5 and TRBJ1-4; a possible D gene is TRBD1 (5 bases). The CDR3 runs 14 residues. V was trimmed by 1 base and J by 3 bases, leaving 7 bases between them. The germline V gene has CDR1 SGHKS and CDR2 YYEKEE (reference sequence). In DNA form, the CDR3 reads TGTGCCAGCAGCTTGAGACAGCCTAATGAAAAACTGTTTTTT. Translated: CASSLRQPNEKLFF.

J is TRBJ2-7 and V is TRBV11-3; possible D gene TRBD1, 6 bases. The CDR3 length is 14 residues. The germline V and J ends were trimmed by 2 bases and 6 bases, with 14 bases remaining between them. CDR1 and CDR2 (germline): SGHNT, YENEEA. DNA for the CDR3: TGTGCCAGCAGCTTATGGAAACAGGGAAGCGAGCAGTACTTC. Residues: CASSLWKQGSEQYF.

The chain couples TRBV5-4 to TRBJ2-7, with 7 bases fitting TRBD2. The germline V gene encodes CDR1 SGHNT and CDR2 YYREEE (reference sequence). J lost 4 bases, V lost 2 bases, and 12 bases had no gene match. The CDR3 covers 16 residues. The CDR3 protein is CASSLKEGSGYYEQYF. In DNA, the CDR3 is TGTGCCAGCAGCTTAAAGGAGGGTAGCGGGTATTACGAGCAGTACTTC.

J is TRBJ1-5 and V is TRBV10-3; 7 bases agree with TRBD1. In germline, CDR1 is ENHRY, CDR2 SYGVKD. V dropped 6 bases and J dropped 5; count of bases not matched to a gene: 7. The CDR3 spans 14 residues. The CDR3 here is CAISPARGDQPQHF. The DNA for the CDR3 is TGTGCCATCAGCCCCGCCAGGGGGGATCAGCCCCAGCATTTT.

Concerning this clone itself: A junction end diverges from the germline sequence, so it may reflect a read error. This chain joins TRBV7-7 and TRBJ1-2; TRBD1 agrees at 10 bases. Per germline, CDR1 SSHAT and CDR2 FNYEAQ (reference sequence). There are 13 residues in the CDR3. DNA for the CDR3: TGTGCTAGCAGCCCGGGACAGGGGTATGGCTACACCTTC. Its protein is CASSPGQGYGYTF.

Only a few counts were recorded for this clone. V gene TRBV9 combines with J gene TRBJ2-2, with D possibly matching TRBD2 (7 bases). This CDR3 has 15 residues. Germline-derived CDR1 and CDR2 are SGDLS and YYNGEE. The V gene lost 2 bases and the J gene lost 7 bases, with 15 bases spanning the gap. The CDR3 nucleotides read TGTGCCAGCAGCGTTCCCTGGGGGGGACACGGGGAGCTGTTTTTT. Translation gives CASSVPWGGHGELFF.